A selection of T cell receptor beta chains follows, all from one sample in a study of neoadjuvant nivolumab and ipilimumab in lung cancer. Data came from immunoSEQ multiplex PCR; TCRdb stores just in-frame clones and leaves some out. The sample contains 4,700 or so clones, roughly four fifths of which appear only once. The specimen was adjacent normal lung tissue, collected after neoadjuvant nivolumab, alone or with ipilimumab, at or shortly before surgery. These TCRs come from an adult with non-small cell lung cancer. The CDR3 runs from the conserved cysteine through the conserved F or W. The D gene is left open where the match is weak. The size of a clone is reported for some rows only, either as once, few or many, or as a class for expanded clones.

J: TRBJ2-1; size: NA; D: NA; length: 15; V: TRBV7-2; DNA: TGTGCCAGCACCATTCGGCAGGGGACCCCCAATGAGCAGTTCTTC; CDR3: CASTIRQGTPNEQFF
J: TRBJ2-7; size: NA; D: TRBD1; length: 15; V: TRBV2; DNA: TGTGCCACCCACCTCCAACAGGGGGCCTTCGACGAGCAGTACTTC; CDR3: CATHLQQGAFDEQYF
J: TRBJ1-2; size: NA; D: TRBD1; length: 15; V: TRBV28; DNA: TGTGCCAGCAGATTTTCCGGGACAGGGGGCTATGGCTACACCTTC; CDR3: CASRFSGTGGYGYTF
J: TRBJ1-5; size: NA; D: TRBD1; length: 16; V: TRBV7-9; DNA: TGTGCCAGCAGCTTAGGTTGGGACAGGGCCTCTCAGCCCCAGCATTTT; CDR3: CASSLGWDRASQPQHF
J: TRBJ2-1; size: once; D: NA; length: 16; V: TRBV9; DNA: TGTGCCAGCAGCGTAGCTGGTGCGGACTACTACAATGAGCAGTTCTTC; CDR3: CASSVAGADYYNEQFF
J: TRBJ2-1; size: NA; D: NA; length: 15; V: TRBV2; DNA: TGTGCCAGCAGTGAAGCTACAGGGAAATTCGGTGAGCAGTTCTTC; CDR3: CASSEATGKFGEQFF
J: TRBJ2-5; size: NA; D: NA; length: 15; V: TRBV4-3; DNA: TGCGCCAGCAGCCAAGAAGTCGCTAGCCCAGAGACCCAGTACTTC; CDR3: CASSQEVASPETQYF
J: TRBJ1-2; size: once; D: NA; length: 14; V: TRBV6-9; DNA: TGTGCCCCCAAGGGGCAGTCCTTTAACTATGGCTACACCTTC; CDR3: CAPKGQSFNYGYTF
J: TRBJ1-2; size: NA; D: NA; length: 14; V: TRBV5-6; DNA: TGTGCCAGCAGCTTCCATGCGGGGGGCGCAAGCTACACCTTC; CDR3: CASSFHAGGASYTF
J: TRBJ1-4; size: NA; D: NA; length: 15; V: TRBV11-2; DNA: TGTGCCAGCAGTCGTAGACGGTCAACTAATGAAAAACTGTTTTTT; CDR3: CASSRRRSTNEKLFF
J: TRBJ1-1; size: NA; D: NA; length: 13; V: TRBV5-1; DNA: TGCGCCAGCAGCTTGGCTCCGGGATCTGAAGCTTTCTTT; CDR3: CASSLAPGSEAFF
J: TRBJ2-2; size: NA; D: NA; length: 15; V: TRBV28; DNA: TGTGCCAGCAGGCGTTGGGATTCGAACACCGGGGAGCTGTTTTTT; CDR3: CASRRWDSNTGELFF
J: TRBJ2-3; size: NA; D: NA; length: 16; V: TRBV5-1; DNA: TGCGCCAGCAGCTTGGGAGAGGGCCTTAGCACAGATACGCAGTATTTT; CDR3: CASSLGEGLSTDTQYF
J: TRBJ1-3; size: medium-sized; D: NA; length: 13; V: TRBV12-5; DNA: TGTGCTAGTGCCCTTGGGGGGATAAACACCATATATTTT; CDR3: CASALGGINTIYF
J: TRBJ1-2; size: NA; D: NA; length: 12; V: TRBV29-1; DNA: TGCAGCGCGCGGGGGGCCAGGGCTGGCTACACCTTC; CDR3: CSARGARAGYTF
J: TRBJ1-6; size: NA; D: NA; length: 16; V: TRBV4-3; DNA: TGCGCCAGCAGCCACCTTTACAGGGAGGCTAATTCACCCCTCCACTTT; CDR3: CASSHLYREANSPLHF
J: TRBJ2-7; size: NA; D: TRBD1; length: 15; V: TRBV4-1; DNA: TGCGCCAGCAGCCAGGGACAGGGGGTTCCCTACGAGCAGTACTTC; CDR3: CASSQGQGVPYEQYF
J: TRBJ1-1; size: NA; D: NA; length: 15; V: TRBV5-1; DNA: TGCGCCAGCAGAGCGGGGTCAGGGTTGAACACTGAAGCTTTCTTT; CDR3: CASRAGSGLNTEAFF
J: TRBJ1-1; size: NA; D: NA; length: 13; V: TRBV15; DNA: TGTGCCACCAAGGCGGACACTAACACTGAAGCTTTCTTT; CDR3: CATKADTNTEAFF
J: TRBJ2-5; size: NA; D: TRBD1; length: 15; V: TRBV7-2; DNA: TGTGCCAGCAACGCTCCGGGACAGTCCTTGGAGACCCAGTACTTC; CDR3: CASNAPGQSLETQYF
J: TRBJ2-7; size: once; D: TRBD2; length: 14; V: TRBV6-1; DNA: TGTGCCAGCGACCGAGGCGGGGGCTCCTACGAGCAGTACTTC; CDR3: CASDRGGGSYEQYF
J: TRBJ2-2; size: NA; D: NA; length: 15; V: TRBV5-1; DNA: TGCGCCAGCAGACTCATGGCAAGGGCCACCGGGGAGCTGTTTTTT; CDR3: CASRLMARATGELFF
J: TRBJ1-5; size: NA; D: TRBD1; length: 14; V: TRBV7-2; DNA: TGTGCCAGCAGCTTCCGGGACAGAAATCAGCCCCAGCATTTT; CDR3: CASSFRDRNQPQHF
J: TRBJ1-6; size: NA; D: TRBD1; length: 14; V: TRBV6-5; DNA: TGTGCCAGCAGTTACTTACAGGGGAGTTCACCCCTCCACTTT; CDR3: CASSYLQGSSPLHF
J: TRBJ1-1; size: NA; D: TRBD1; length: 13; V: TRBV6-6; DNA: TGTGCCAGCAGCCTCAGACAGGGGGCTGAAGCTTTCTTT; CDR3: CASSLRQGAEAFF